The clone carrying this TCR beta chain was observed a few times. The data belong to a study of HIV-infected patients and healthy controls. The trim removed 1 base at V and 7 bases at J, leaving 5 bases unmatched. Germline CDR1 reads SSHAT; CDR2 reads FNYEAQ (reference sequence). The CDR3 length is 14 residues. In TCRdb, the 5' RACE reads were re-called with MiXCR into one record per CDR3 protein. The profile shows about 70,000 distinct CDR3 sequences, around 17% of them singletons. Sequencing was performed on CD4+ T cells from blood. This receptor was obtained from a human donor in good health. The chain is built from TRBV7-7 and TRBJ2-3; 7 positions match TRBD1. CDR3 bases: TGTGCCAGCAGCTTAGGACAGGGAAGCAATACGCAGTATTTT. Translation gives CASSLGQGSNTQYF.